One sample yielded the 6 T cell receptor beta chains listed below, sequenced in a study of cytomegalovirus exposure and HLA in healthy donors. 13 Jbeta primers and 60 Vbeta primers were used for the PCR. The protocol was immunoSEQ multiplex PCR, while the TCRdb copy is restricted to in-frame clones and leaves out a portion. Found here are roughly 150,000 clones, around 76% of them singletons; the top ten hold 1.5% to 1.8%. Source material: PBMCs. These receptors were collected from a man aged 35 to 55 in good health and CMV-seronegative.

The chain has TRBV4-2 and TRBJ2-7, with unresolved D. Trimming left V 2 bases short and J 3 bases short, with 8 bases between. This CDR3 region has 13 residues. Germline V gene data show CDR1 as LGHNA and CDR2 as YNFKEQ. The CDR3 nucleotides are TGTGCCAGCAGCCAATGCACCTACTACGAGCAGTACGTC. Its protein is CASSQCTYYEQYV.

The rearrangement joins TRBV5-1 to TRBJ2-5; perhaps TRBD1 as D (8 bases). The V gene lost 4 bases and the J gene lost 4 bases, with 17 bases spanning the gap. This CDR3 is built from 15 residues. CDR1 and CDR2 (germline): SGHRS, YFSETQ. The chain's CDR3 is CASSRIQGGGETQYF. Here the CDR3 DNA reads TGCGCCAGCAGCAGGATACAGGGGGGGGGAGAGACCCAGTACTTC.

The table lists this clone with a count of one. This chain connects TRBV9 to TRBJ2-2, with a weak D call TRBD1 (6 bases). Trimming shortened V by 2 bases and J by 5 bases, and 13 bases separated the two germline ends. The CDR3 runs to 15 residues. Germline V gives CDR1 SGDLS, CDR2 YYNGEE. Written as DNA, the CDR3 is TGTGCCAGCAGCGTTAAGGACAGCCGGACCGGGGAGCTGTTTTTT. This codes for CASSVKDSRTGELFF.

This sequence joins TRBV7-3 and TRBJ2-1; TRBD1 agrees at 7 bases. V was clipped by 2 bases and J by 0 bases; unmatched bases: 4. The CDR3 consists of 16 residues. The V gene's germline CDR1 is SGHTA and CDR2 FQGTGA. CDR3 nucleotides: TGTGCCAGCAGCTTACGAGGGGGCCTCTCCTACAATGAGCAGTTCTTC. Its protein is CASSLRGGLSYNEQFF.

V usage is TRBV28 and J usage is TRBJ2-1, with 12 bases lining up with TRBD1. Looked up from germline, CDR1 is MDHEN and CDR2 is SYDVKM. CDR3 length: 19 residues. After removal of 2 bases from V and 7 bases from J, the junction contained 15 bases not matched to a gene. Here the CDR3 reads CASSLGDRGRVVARNEQFF. CDR3 nucleotide sequence: TGTGCCAGCAGTTTAGGGGACAGGGGGCGCGTGGTAGCTCGGAATGAGCAGTTCTTC.

This sequence joins TRBV6-1 and TRBJ1-1; 8 nucleotides match TRBD1. Germline V gene lookup returns CDR1 MNHNS and CDR2 SASEGT. The CDR3 is 15 residues long. J was trimmed by 9 bases and V by 6 bases; bases with no gene match: 15. The DNA of the CDR3 is TGTGCCAGCAGCCAAGCCCAGGGGGCTTATTTCAAAGCTTTCTTT. Its protein product is CASSQAQGAYFKAFF.